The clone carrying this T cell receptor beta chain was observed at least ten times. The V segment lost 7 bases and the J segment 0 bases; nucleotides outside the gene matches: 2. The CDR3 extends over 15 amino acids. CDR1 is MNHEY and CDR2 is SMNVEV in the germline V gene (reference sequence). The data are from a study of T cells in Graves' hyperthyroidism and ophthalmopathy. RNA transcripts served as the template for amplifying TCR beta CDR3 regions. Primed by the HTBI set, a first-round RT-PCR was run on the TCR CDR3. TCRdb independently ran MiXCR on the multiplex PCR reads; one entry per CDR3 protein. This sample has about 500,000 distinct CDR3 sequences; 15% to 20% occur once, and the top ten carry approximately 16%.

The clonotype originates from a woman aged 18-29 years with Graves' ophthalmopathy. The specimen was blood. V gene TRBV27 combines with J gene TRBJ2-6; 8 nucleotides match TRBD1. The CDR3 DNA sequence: TGTGCCAGCACCACAGGGGGCTCTGGGGCCAACGTCCTGACTTTC. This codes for CASTTGGSGANVLTF.